Below, 27 T cell receptor beta chains from the same sample are listed, as sequenced in a study of T cell responses to AZD1222 COVID-19 vaccine (dated by TCRdb to the early 2020s). The library was obtained by the immunoSEQ multiplex PCR assay. The immuneACCESS repertoire file appears here via TCRdb, limited to in-frame rearrangements. These files lack a portion of the clones; in checked studies, under half of the deficit traces to unresolved V genes, and the cause of the others is not known. Across this sample there are about 94,000 clones, with roughly 85% seen only once. The ten largest account for roughly 5% of the sample. This specimen's time point label, interpreted: about 28 days (+/-7) after the second vaccine dose. This specimen consisted of peripheral blood, obtained 28 days after the second AZD1222 dose. The source of these receptors is an adult who received the AZD1222 COVID-19 vaccine.

The CDR3 region has the DNA TGTGCCAGCAGCGTAGGAGGCCGGGAGCAGTTCTTC. Residues: CASSVGGREQFF. The genes are TRBV9 and TRBJ2-1; D is uncertain. Germline CDR1 SGDLS, CDR2 YYNGEE. Trimming pared 0 bases from V and 10 bases from J, leaving 8 bases between. The CDR3 extends over 12 amino acids.

This sequence joins TRBV5-6 and TRBJ2-4; TRBD1 aligns across 9 bases. With V trimmed by 4 bases and J by 7 bases, 6 bases remained unmatched. The CDR3 totals 14 residues. Germline V gene sequence: CDR1 SGHDT, CDR2 YYEEEE. CDR3 in amino acids: CASSPQGARNIQYF. Written as DNA, the CDR3 is TGTGCCAGCAGCCCACAGGGGGCAAGGAACATTCAGTACTTC.

CDR3 protein: CASSYLPMDTQYF. The DNA for the CDR3 is TGTGCCAGCAGCTACCTCCCGATGGATACGCAGTATTTT. V usage is TRBV7-3 and J usage is TRBJ2-3; D unclear. The CDR3 consists of 13 residues. CDR1 and CDR2 from the germline V gene are SGHTA and FQGTGA. Trimming removed 4 bases from V and 6 bases from J, with 11 bases in between.

The V call is TRBV10-3, the J call TRBJ2-3; D tentatively reads TRBD1 or TRBD2 (5 bases each). The CDR3 spans 15 residues. The germline V gene has CDR1 ENHRY and CDR2 SYGVKD. The V gene lost 4 bases and the J gene lost 2 bases, with 13 bases spanning the gap. CDR3 in DNA: TGTGCCATCAGTGCAGGGTCGGGGAACACAGATACGCAGTATTTT. Translated: CAISAGSGNTDTQYF.

This sequence joins TRBV28 and TRBJ2-1, with TRBD2 matching 11 bases. With V trimmed by 5 bases and J by 1 base, 4 bases remained unmatched. Germline V CDR1 and CDR2: MDHEN, SYDVKM. The CDR3 runs to 16 residues. The CDR3 reads CASSRGTSGSYNEQFF. The DNA for the CDR3 is TGTGCCAGCAGTCGGGGGACTAGCGGTTCCTACAATGAGCAGTTCTTC. The entire variable domain, with the rest obtained from reference TRBV28 and TRBJ2-1, is as follows: DVKVTQSSRYLVKRTGEKVFLECVQDMDHENMFWYRQDPGLGLRLIYFSYDVKMKEKGDIPEGYSVSREKKERFSLILESASTNQTSMYLCASSRGTSGSYNEQFFGPGTRLTVL.

V is TRBV29-1 and J is TRBJ2-2; 9 nucleotides agree with TRBD1. Germline V gives CDR1 SQVTM, CDR2 ANQGSEA. V dropped 6 bases and J dropped 1; count of bases not matched to a gene: 0. This CDR3 has 13 residues. The CDR3 region has the DNA TGCAGCGTGGACAGGGGGAACACCGGGGAGCTGTTTTTT. It encodes CSVDRGNTGELFF.

The chain employs TRBV19 and TRBJ2-1, with TRBD2 as a possible D gene (6 bases). V gave up 5 bases and J gave up 4 bases, with 12 bases separating them. The germline V gene encodes CDR1 LNHDA and CDR2 SQIVND (reference sequence). This CDR3 spans 14 amino acids. The CDR3 coding sequence is TGTGCCAGTAGTCCGGGACTGACTTACAATGAGCAGTTCTTC. This codes for CASSPGLTYNEQFF.

This chain joins TRBV5-5 and TRBJ1-2; TRBD1 matches at 10 bases. Germline assignment: CDR1 SGHKS and CDR2 YYEKEE (reference sequence). The V gene end was trimmed by 3 bases and the J gene end by 8 bases; junction bases not matched to a gene: 4. The CDR3 is made up of 13 amino acids. CDR3 sequence: CASSSGQGDGYTF. As DNA, the CDR3 is TGTGCCAGCAGCTCTGGACAGGGGGACGGCTACACCTTC.

V usage is TRBV7-8 and J usage is TRBJ2-5, with unresolved D. With 9 bases removed from V and 4 bases from J, the gap between germline ends came to 18 bases. There are 14 residues in the CDR3. CDR1 is SGHVS and CDR2 is FQNEAQ in the germline V gene. CDR3 coding DNA: TGTGCCAGTATCCCCGTTTTGGGTACAGAGACCCAGTACTTC. This gives the protein CASIPVLGTETQYF.

V gene TRBV9 combines with J gene TRBJ2-2, with 8 nucleotides matching TRBD2. V dropped 0 bases and J dropped 7; count of bases not matched to a gene: 11. The CDR3 consists of 17 residues. CDR1 and CDR2 from the germline V gene are SGDLS and YYNGEE. The CDR3 is CASSVGGAGVQVGELFF. The DNA of the CDR3 is TGTGCCAGCAGCGTAGGTGGAGCGGGAGTGCAGGTCGGGGAGCTGTTTTTT.

The chain links TRBV5-1 to TRBJ2-3; 11 bases align to TRBD2. The CDR3 is 17 amino acids. The junction had 4 bases not matched to a gene; V was cut back by 1 base and J by 0 bases. Germline CDR1 SGHRS, CDR2 YFSETQ. Here the CDR3 DNA reads TGCGCCAGCAGCTTGAGGACTAGCGGGTCTAGCACAGATACGCAGTATTTT. It encodes CASSLRTSGSSTDTQYF.

The gene calls are TRBV6-2 or TRBV6-3 and TRBJ2-1; 9 positions match TRBD2. The trim removed 4 bases at V and 5 bases at J, leaving 6 bases unmatched. The length of the CDR3 is 15 residues. Germline V CDR1 and CDR2: MNHEY, SVGEGT. CDR3 residues: CASSSGLARNNEQFF. CDR3 in DNA: TGTGCCAGCAGTTCTGGACTAGCGCGTAACAATGAGCAGTTCTTC.

This clone came up a few times. The rearrangement links TRBV7-2 to TRBJ2-3; 12 bases agree with TRBD2. Germline loops: CDR1 SGHTA, CDR2 FQGNSA. With 5 bases clipped from V and 5 bases from J, the junction kept 2 bases outside the gene matches. There are 14 residues in the CDR3. Written as DNA, the CDR3 is TGTGCCAGCAGCCCGGGACTAGCGGGAGATACGCAGTATTTT. Translating it yields CASSPGLAGDTQYF.

This chain joins TRBV4-1 and TRBJ1-2, with D unresolved. V gave up 1 base and J gave up 2 bases, with 8 bases separating them. Germline V lookup: CDR1 MGHRA, CDR2 YSYEKL. This CDR3 is 14 amino acids long. Here the CDR3 reads CASSQGTQNYGYTF. The CDR3 nucleotides are TGCGCCAGCAGCCAAGGGACCCAGAACTATGGCTACACCTTC.

This clone was observed a single time. The chain uses TRBV29-1 and TRBJ2-1, with 7 bases matching TRBD1. The trim removed 2 bases at V and 6 bases at J, leaving 4 bases unmatched. CDR1 is SQVTM, CDR2 ANQGSEA, per germline. This CDR3 has 13 amino acids. CDR3 loop: CSVELGQLNEQFF. CDR3 DNA: TGCAGCGTTGAACTGGGACAGCTCAATGAGCAGTTCTTC.

The chain uses TRBV29-1 and TRBJ2-2; D gene uncertain. The CDR3 runs to 11 residues. The germline V gene encodes CDR1 SQVTM and CDR2 ANQGSEA. V lost 4 bases, J lost 5 bases, and 5 bases lay in between. The CDR3 is CSVAQTGELFF. The CDR3 DNA follows: TGCAGCGTTGCACAGACCGGGGAGCTGTTTTTT.

The CDR3 DNA follows: TGTGCCAGCATCCTCGACAGGGGCGACAATGAGCAGTTCTTC. It translates to CASILDRGDNEQFF. The J gene is TRBJ2-1, the V gene TRBV2, with TRBD1 identical over 8 bases. Trimming cost V 7 bases and J 5 bases; bases outside gene matches: 7. The CDR3 is 14 amino acids. In germline, CDR1 is SNHLY, CDR2 FYNNEI.

This CDR3 is CASSQRSGQGAKSPLHF. In DNA form, the CDR3 reads TGTGCCAGCAGCCAAAGGAGTGGACAGGGGGCTAAATCACCCCTCCACTTT. This sequence joins TRBV7-2 and TRBJ1-6, with TRBD1 matching 11 bases. This CDR3 has 17 amino acids. Germline trimming cut 5 bases from V and 10 bases from J; bases unmatched to any gene: 13. CDR1 SGHTA and CDR2 FQGNSA come from the germline V gene.

Here the CDR3 reads CASSAGGEKLFF. The CDR3 region has the DNA TGTGCCAGCTCGGCAGGGGGTGAAAAACTGTTTTTT. The V call is TRBV2, the J call TRBJ1-4, with 7 nucleotides matching TRBD1. The germline V gene encodes CDR1 SNHLY and CDR2 FYNNEI. The V gene end was trimmed by 8 bases and the J gene end by 7 bases; junction bases not matched to a gene: 4. The CDR3 covers 12 residues.

The chain combines TRBV5-1 with TRBJ2-2; 12 nucleotides match TRBD2. Germline V gene data show CDR1 as SGHRS and CDR2 as YFSETQ. V lost 4 bases, J lost 6 bases, and 7 bases stayed unmatched. The CDR3 is 16 amino acids. The CDR3 loop is CASSPRTSGVAGELFF. The CDR3 nucleotides are TGCGCCAGCAGCCCGAGGACTAGCGGGGTAGCCGGGGAGCTGTTTTTT.

The rearrangement links TRBV5-4 to TRBJ2-7; 9 bases match TRBD2. The CDR3 extends over 15 amino acids. Trimming at V came to 4 bases and at J to 3 bases, leaving 8 bases not matched to a gene. Germline V gene lookup returns CDR1 SGHNT and CDR2 YYREEE (reference sequence). The CDR3 loop reads CASSDRKREVYEQYF. In DNA, the CDR3 is TGTGCCAGCAGCGACCGGAAGCGGGAGGTCTACGAGCAGTACTTC.

The CDR3 bases are TGTGCCAGCAGCTTCGCCCCGAACACTGAAGCTTTCTTT. Its protein is CASSFAPNTEAFF. J is TRBJ1-1 and V is TRBV7-9; D unclear. Germline V gene lookup returns CDR1 SEHNR and CDR2 FQNEAQ (reference sequence). V lost 3 bases and J 1 base, leaving 6 bases between the germline ends. CDR3 length equals 13 residues. The full variable domain, rest sourced from reference TRBV7-9 and TRBJ1-1, is DTGVSQNPRHKITKRGQNVTFRCDPISEHNRLYWYRQTLGQGPEFLTYFQNEAQLEKSRLLSDRFSAERPKGSFSTLEIQRTEQGDSAMYLCASSFAPNTEAFFGQGTRLTVV.

The chain uses TRBV10-2 and TRBJ1-2, with D maybe TRBD1 (6 bases). CDR3 length: 13 residues. The germline gives CDR1 WSHSY, CDR2 SAAADI. Trimming cost V 6 bases and J 4 bases, with 12 bases left between them. The CDR3 region is CASSQGISYGYTF. CDR3 sequence (DNA): TGCGCCAGCAGCCAGGGGATATCCTATGGCTACACCTTC.

This chain links TRBV11-2 with TRBJ2-7; 7 nucleotides match TRBD1. J lost 0 bases, V lost 5 bases, and 10 bases had no gene match. The CDR3 contains 16 residues. From germline, CDR1 is SGHAT and CDR2 FQNNGV. CDR3 nucleotides: TGTGCCAGCAGCCTACTTCCCGGGACAGTCTCCTACGAGCAGTACTTC. It codes for CASSLLPGTVSYEQYF.

CDR3 residues: CASSLQGVSYEQYF. The CDR3 nucleotides are TGTGCCAGCAGTTTACAGGGGGTATCCTACGAGCAGTACTTC. The chain joins TRBV2 to TRBJ2-7; 8 bases are shared with TRBD1. V lost 5 bases and J lost 1; bases outside the gene matches: 4. CDR3 size: 14 residues. CDR1 SNHLY and CDR2 FYNNEI come from the germline V gene.

The CDR3 DNA is TGTGCCAGCAGTTTCCCAGGGAGGACTGAAGCTTTCTTT. Residues: CASSFPGRTEAFF. The chain has TRBV27 and TRBJ1-1; the D gene is possibly TRBD1 (5 bases). The ends were cut back, 3 bases at V and 5 bases at J, with 10 bases in the middle. This CDR3 region has 13 residues. Germline CDR1 MNHEY, CDR2 SMNVEV (reference sequence).

There are a few counts of this clone. V and J are TRBV7-2 and TRBJ1-5; D uncertain. CDR3 length equals 15 residues. From germline, CDR1 is SGHTA and CDR2 FQGNSA. Trimming pared 3 bases from V and 9 bases from J, leaving 18 bases between. The CDR3 coding sequence is TGTGCCAGCAGCTTTCGGGTGGGGATGGGGAGGCCCCAGCATTTT. Residues: CASSFRVGMGRPQHF.